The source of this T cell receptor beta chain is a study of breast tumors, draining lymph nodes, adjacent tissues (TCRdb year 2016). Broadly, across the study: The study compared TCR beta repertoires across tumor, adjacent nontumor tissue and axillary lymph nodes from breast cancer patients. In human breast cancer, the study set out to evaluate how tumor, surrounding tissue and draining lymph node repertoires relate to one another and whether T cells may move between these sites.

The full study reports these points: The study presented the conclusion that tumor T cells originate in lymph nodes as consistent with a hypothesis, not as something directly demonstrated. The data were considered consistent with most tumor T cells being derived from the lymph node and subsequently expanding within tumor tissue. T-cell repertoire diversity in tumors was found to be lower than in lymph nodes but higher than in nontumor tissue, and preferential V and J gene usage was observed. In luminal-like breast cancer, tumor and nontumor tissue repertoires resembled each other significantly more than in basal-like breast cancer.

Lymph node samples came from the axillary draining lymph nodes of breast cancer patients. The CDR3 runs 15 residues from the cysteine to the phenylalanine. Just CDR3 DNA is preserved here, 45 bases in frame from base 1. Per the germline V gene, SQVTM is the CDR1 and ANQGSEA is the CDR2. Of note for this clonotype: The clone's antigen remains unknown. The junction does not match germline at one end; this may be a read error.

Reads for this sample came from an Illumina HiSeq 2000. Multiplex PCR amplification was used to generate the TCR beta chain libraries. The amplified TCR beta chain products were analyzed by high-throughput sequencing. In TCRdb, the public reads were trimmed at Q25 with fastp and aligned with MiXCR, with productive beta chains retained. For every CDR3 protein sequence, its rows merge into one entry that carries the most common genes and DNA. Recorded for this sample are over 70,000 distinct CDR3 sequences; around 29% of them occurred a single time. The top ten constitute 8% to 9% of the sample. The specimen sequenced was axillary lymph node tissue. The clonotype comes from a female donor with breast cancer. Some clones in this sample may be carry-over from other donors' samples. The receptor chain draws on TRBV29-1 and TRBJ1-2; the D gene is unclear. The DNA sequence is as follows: TGCAGCGTTGAAGGTCTAAACAGACTTAACTATGGCTATACCTTC. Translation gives CSVEGLNRLNYGYTF. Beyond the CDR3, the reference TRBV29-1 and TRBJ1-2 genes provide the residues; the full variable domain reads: SAVISQKPSRDICQRGTSLTIQCQVDSQVTMMFWYRQQPGQSLTLIATANQGSEATYESGFVIDKFPISRPNLTFSTLTVSNMSPEDSSIYLCSVEGLNRLNYGYTFGSGTRLTVV.